This T cell receptor beta chain was captured by sequencing in a study of control samples from healthy donors and cancer patients. The assay was immunoSEQ multiplex PCR, and TCRdb's table has in-frame clones only and misses some. Of approximately 70,000 clones in the sample, 84% were seen once. The V end was cut by 2 bases, the J end by 2 bases, with 13 bases between. Germline V CDR1 and CDR2: SQVTM, ANQGSEA. This CDR3 region has 14 residues. Source material: blood. This TCR derives from a man aged 45-65 years in good health. The chain links TRBV29-1 to TRBJ2-7; TRBD1 is a possible D gene (5 bases). CDR3 DNA: TGCAGCGTTGAAATGGTGGACAAGACCTACGAGCAGTACTTC. Its protein is CSVEMVDKTYEQYF.